The entry below gives a single TCR beta chain sequence along with its context. These data are taken from a study of blood T cell repertoires in COVID-19. Study-wide background: Whether acute or convalescent, the COVID-19 samples came from the United States, Italy and Spain.

Study processing details: Estimation of nucleated cell counts relied on the amplification of reference gene primers. The protocol was immunoSEQ multiplex PCR, while the TCRdb copy is restricted to in-frame clones and leaves out a portion. That table supplies the V and J calls and clone size; D and trimming were determined from the DNA. Of about 300,000 clones in the sample, roughly 90% were seen once. The CDR3 loop spans 16 amino acids. Germline trimming cut 4 bases from V and 0 bases from J; bases unmatched to any gene: 2. CDR1 SNHLY and CDR2 FYNNEI come from the germline V gene. Categorization into cohorts depended on clinical history that participants reported. Participants classified as exposed had met a COVID-19 case within 2 weeks before study entry.

This receptor was taken from a woman aged 45-60 years who had been exposed to COVID-19. This chain uses TRBV2 with TRBJ2-6; 8 bases are shared with TRBD1. Sequencing used PBMCs or T cells enriched from blood (not recorded which). The CDR3 DNA follows: TGTGCCAGCAGTGTGACAGGGGACTCTGGGGCCAACGTCCTGACTTTC. Amino acids: CASSVTGDSGANVLTF.